A selection of T cell receptor beta chains follows, all from one sample in a study of molecular identifiers for immune sequencing clone quantification. TCRdb re-derived calls from the PCR reads in MiXCR, one entry per CDR3 protein. The repertoire holds hundreds of thousands of distinct CDR3 sequences, with about a quarter as singletons. Input material: naive CD8+ T cells from blood, with Jurkat cell RNA spiked in. The receptors were sampled from a human donor in good health. Some libraries in this study had Jurkat cell RNA spiked in. CDR3s include the opening cysteine and the closing phenylalanine or tryptophan. A D gene is named only where the DNA matches it firmly. Not all rows give a size; the values are once, few, many and, for expanded clones, a class.

>few|NA|TRBJ2-3|TRBV11-2
CASSSWPGLVTDTQYF
TGTGCCAGCAGCTCCTGGCCCGGGCTTGTAACAGATACGCAGTATTTT
>NA|TRBD1|TRBJ2-7|TRBV20-1
CSAWDGLAGQGTYEQYF
TGCAGTGCTTGGGACGGGCTGGCGGGACAGGGGACCTACGAGCAGTACTTC
>NA|NA|TRBJ1-3|TRBV28
CASSLEHSGNTIYF
TGTGCCAGCAGTTTAGAGCACTCTGGAAACACCATATATTTT
>NA|TRBD2|TRBJ2-2|TRBV28
CASSLRLAGGPVFSGELFF
TGTGCCAGCAGCCTCAGACTAGCGGGAGGGCCAGTCTTCTCCGGGGAGCTGTTTTTT
>NA|NA|TRBJ1-4|TRBV6-7
CASSYGLAAYHSTNEKLFF
TGTGCCAGCAGTTACGGCTTAGCAGCCTACCATTCAACTAATGAAAAACTGTTTTTT
>few|NA|TRBJ1-1|TRBV7-8
CASSLHRQLNTEAFF
TGTGCCAGCAGCTTACATCGGCAGTTGAACACTGAAGCTTTCTTT
>NA|TRBD2|TRBJ2-5|TRBV20-1
CSARDNKASGRAVKTQYF
TGCAGTGCTAGAGATAACAAGGCTAGCGGGAGGGCCGTAAAGACCCAGTACTTC
>few|NA|TRBJ1-1|TRBV11-2
CASSLVGGEMEAFF
TGTGCCAGCAGCTTAGTCGGGGGCGAGATGGAAGCTTTCTTT
>few|NA|TRBJ1-5|TRBV28
CASSGKDSGNQPQHF
TGTGCCAGCAGTGGAAAAGACAGCGGCAATCAGCCCCAGCATTTT
>NA|NA|TRBJ2-7|TRBV7-6
CASNTETSRYKQYF
TGTGCCAGCAACACAGAAACAAGCCGCTACAAACAGTACTTC
>many|NA|TRBJ2-7|TRBV5-1
CASSSTGTPTDEQYF
TGCGCCAGCAGCTCGACCGGGACCCCTACGGACGAGCAGTACTTC
>few|NA|TRBJ1-1|TRBV19
CASKGRTEAFF
TGTGCCAGCAAAGGACGCACTGAAGCTTTCTTT
>many|NA|TRBJ1-1|TRBV6-7
CASSYPRNTEAFF
TGTGCCAGCAGTTACCCCAGAAACACTGAAGCTTTCTTT
>NA|NA|TRBJ1-1|TRBV3-1
CASSQEDAEAFF
TGTGCCAGCAGCCAAGAAGATGCTGAAGCTTTCTTT
>few|NA|TRBJ1-2|TRBV4-1
CASSQDPAAYQDYGYTF
TGCGCCAGCAGCCAAGATCCGGCAGCTTATCAGGACTATGGCTACACCTTC
>NA|NA|TRBJ2-4|TRBV4-1
CASSQERGLYGLRAKNIQYF
TGCGCCAGCAGCCAAGAGAGGGGTCTTTATGGACTCAGAGCCAAAAACATTCAGTACTTC
>NA|TRBD1|TRBJ1-5|TRBV27
CASGSGQGGQPQHF
TGTGCCAGCGGTTCCGGACAGGGGGGTCAGCCCCAGCATTTT
>many|TRBD2|TRBJ2-3|TRBV20-1
CSARDRREGTQYF
TGCAGTGCTAGAGATCGGAGGGAGGGTACGCAGTATTTT
>many|TRBD1|TRBJ2-1|TRBV2
CASSPGTGGLDEQFF
TGTGCCAGCAGCCCAGGGACAGGGGGTTTGGATGAGCAGTTCTTC
>many|TRBD1|TRBJ2-7|TRBV5-1
CASGTGDLSEQYF
TGCGCCAGCGGAACAGGGGACCTTAGCGAGCAGTACTTC
>few|NA|TRBJ1-3|TRBV7-2
CASSELSGNTIYF
TGTGCCAGCAGCGAACTCTCTGGAAACACCATATATTTT
>many|NA|TRBJ2-1|TRBV29-1
CSVVSSSHEQFF
TGCAGCGTTGTGTCTAGTAGCCATGAGCAGTTCTTC
>NA|TRBD2|TRBJ2-1|TRBV11-2
CASSSLQKRSLADSYNEQFF
TGTGCCAGCAGCTCACTCCAGAAACGAAGCCTAGCGGACTCCTACAATGAGCAGTTCTTC
>many|NA|TRBJ1-5|TRBV29-1
CSVEVEDSNQPQHF
TGCAGCGTTGAAGTGGAAGATAGCAATCAGCCCCAGCATTTT